This T cell receptor (beta chain) originates from a study of shared clonotypes between healthy human individuals. Sorted-subset replicate PCRs used around 200 ng of genomic DNA. This amount corresponded to about 30,000 T cell genomes. Method: immunoSEQ multiplex PCR; TCRdb's copy keeps in-frame clones and lacks some. The table has 150,000 to 200,000 clones, approximately 60% seen once. Study-wide results and limits: When naive CD4 clonotypes were compared across a few donors, approximately 4.9% were shared. It was anticipated that sequencing depth would influence how many clonotypes donors shared.

Of note for this clone: Its antigen is unknown.

The germline V and J ends were trimmed by 1 base and 5 bases, with 23 bases remaining between them. This CDR3 is built from 17 residues. Germline V gene lookup returns CDR1 GTSNPN and CDR2 SVGIG (reference sequence). The clonotype originates from a man aged 30 to 45 in good health. This chain uses TRBV30 with TRBJ1-1, with D perhaps matching TRBD1 (6 bases). The sample consisted of memory CD4+ T cells sorted from blood. Subset in this sample: CD45RA-negative fraction. This CDR3 reads CAWSGGGGNSRGTEAFF. As DNA, the CDR3 is TGTGCCTGGAGTGGCGGGGGCGGCAACTCCCGGGGGACTGAAGCTTTCTTT.